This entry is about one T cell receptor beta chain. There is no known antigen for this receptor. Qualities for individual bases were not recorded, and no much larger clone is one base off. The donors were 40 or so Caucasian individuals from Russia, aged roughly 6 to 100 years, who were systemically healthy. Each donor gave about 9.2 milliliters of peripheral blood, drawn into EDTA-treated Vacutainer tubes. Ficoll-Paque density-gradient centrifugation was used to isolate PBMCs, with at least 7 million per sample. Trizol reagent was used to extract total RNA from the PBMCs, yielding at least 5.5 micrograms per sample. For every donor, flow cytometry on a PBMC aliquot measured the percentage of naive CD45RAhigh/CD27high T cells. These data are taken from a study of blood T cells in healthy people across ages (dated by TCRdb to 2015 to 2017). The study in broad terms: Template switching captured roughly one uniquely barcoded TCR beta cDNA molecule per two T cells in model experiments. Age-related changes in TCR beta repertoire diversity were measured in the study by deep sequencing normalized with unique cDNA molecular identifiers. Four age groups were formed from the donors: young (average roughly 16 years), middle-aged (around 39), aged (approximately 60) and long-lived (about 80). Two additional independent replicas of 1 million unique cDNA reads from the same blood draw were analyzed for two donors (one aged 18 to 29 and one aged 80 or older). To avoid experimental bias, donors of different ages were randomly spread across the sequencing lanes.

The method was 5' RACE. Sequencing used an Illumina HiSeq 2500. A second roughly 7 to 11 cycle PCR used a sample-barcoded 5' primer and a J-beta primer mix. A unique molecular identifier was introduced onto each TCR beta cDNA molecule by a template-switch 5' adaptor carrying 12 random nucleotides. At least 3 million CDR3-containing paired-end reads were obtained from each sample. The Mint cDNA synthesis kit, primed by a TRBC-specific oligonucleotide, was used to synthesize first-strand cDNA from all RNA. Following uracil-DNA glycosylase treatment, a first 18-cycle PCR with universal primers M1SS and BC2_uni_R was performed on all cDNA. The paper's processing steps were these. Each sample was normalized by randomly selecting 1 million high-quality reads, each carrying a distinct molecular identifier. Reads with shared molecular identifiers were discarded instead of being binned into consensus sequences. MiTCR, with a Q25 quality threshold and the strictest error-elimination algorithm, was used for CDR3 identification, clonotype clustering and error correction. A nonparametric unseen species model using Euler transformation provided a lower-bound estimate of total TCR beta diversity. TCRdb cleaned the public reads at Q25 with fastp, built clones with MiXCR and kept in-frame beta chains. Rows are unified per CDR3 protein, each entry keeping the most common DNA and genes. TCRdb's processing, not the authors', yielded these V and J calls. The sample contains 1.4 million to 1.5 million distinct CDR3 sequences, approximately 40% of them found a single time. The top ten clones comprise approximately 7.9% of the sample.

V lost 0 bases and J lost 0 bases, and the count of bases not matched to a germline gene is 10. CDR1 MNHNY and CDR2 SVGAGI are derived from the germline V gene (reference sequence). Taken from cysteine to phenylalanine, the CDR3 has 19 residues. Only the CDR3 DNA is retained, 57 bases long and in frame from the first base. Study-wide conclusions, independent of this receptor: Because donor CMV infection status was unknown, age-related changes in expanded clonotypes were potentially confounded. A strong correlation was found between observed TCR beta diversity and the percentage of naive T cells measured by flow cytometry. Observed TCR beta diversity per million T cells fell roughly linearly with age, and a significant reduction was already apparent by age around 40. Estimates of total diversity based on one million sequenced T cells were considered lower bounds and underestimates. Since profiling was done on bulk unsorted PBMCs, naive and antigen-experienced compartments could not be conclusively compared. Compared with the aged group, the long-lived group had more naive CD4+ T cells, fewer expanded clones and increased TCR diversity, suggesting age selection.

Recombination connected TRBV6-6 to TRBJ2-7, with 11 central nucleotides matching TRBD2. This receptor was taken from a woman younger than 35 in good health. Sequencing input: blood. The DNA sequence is TGTGCCAGCAGTTACTCCTCTCCGAATCTAGCGGGAGGCTCCTACGAGCAGTACTTC. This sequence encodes CASSYSSPNLAGGSYEQYF.